The clone carrying this TCR beta chain was detected only a few times. The record originates from a study of blood T cells in healthy people across ages. Primers used in a second PCR of about 6 to 11 cycles were a sample-barcoded 5' primer and a J-beta primer mix. TCRdb ran MiXCR on the 5' RACE reads and lists one entry per CDR3 protein. The sample yields approximately 1,700,000 distinct CDR3 sequences, around 42% seen once. Trimming removed 1 base at V and 4 bases at J, with 9 bases between. The CDR3 is 14 residues long. Per germline, CDR1 SGHTA and CDR2 FQGNSA. This clonotype was sampled from a human donor in good health. The specimen was blood. The rearrangement joins TRBV7-2 to TRBJ2-3; D not certain. CDR3: CASSLEPSADTQYF. For the CDR3, the DNA is TGTGCCAGCAGCTTAGAACCCTCGGCAGATACGCAGTATTTT.